Listed here are 20 T cell receptor beta chains from one sample, sequenced in a study of T cell responses to AZD1222 COVID-19 vaccine. Assay: immunoSEQ multiplex PCR; the TCRdb copy retains only in-frame clones and omits some. The data contain 150,000 or so clones, about 87% of them singletons. Sequencing used peripheral blood, obtained on day 0 of AZD1222 vaccination. These receptors were collected from an adult in good health.

The chain joins TRBV11-2 to TRBJ2-1, with D possibly TRBD2 on 5 matching bases. V lost 2 bases, J lost 13 bases, and 9 bases lay in between. CDR1 and CDR2 from the germline V gene are SGHAT and FQNNGV. The CDR3 runs 11 residues. As DNA, the CDR3 is TGTGCCAGCAGCTTATACGGGGTTCAGTTCTTC. Residues: CASSLYGVQFF.

The chain links TRBV2 to TRBJ2-7, with D uncertain. The V and J ends lost 3 bases and 3 bases respectively, with 12 bases between them. Germline V gene sequence: CDR1 SNHLY, CDR2 FYNNEI. The CDR3 covers 14 residues. The DNA of the CDR3 is TGTGCCAGCAGTGATGGGCAACCACGCTACGAGCAGTACTTC. The encoded protein is CASSDGQPRYEQYF.

This clone was seen only a few times. Other DNA sequences within the sample encode an identical CDR3. The chain employs TRBV7-9 and TRBJ1-2; 7 nucleotides line up with TRBD1. The CDR3 consists of 14 residues. Trimming took 3 bases from V and 1 from J; bases not matched to a gene: 2. Germline values: CDR1 SEHNR, CDR2 FQNEAQ (reference sequence). Written as DNA, the CDR3 is TGTGCCAGCAGCTTGGGACAGCTTAACTATGGCTACACCTTC. Translating it yields CASSLGQLNYGYTF.

The rearrangement uses TRBV29-1 and TRBJ1-1, with 8 bases aligning to TRBD1. The CDR3 is 14 residues long. Per germline, CDR1 SQVTM and CDR2 ANQGSEA. V lost 4 bases, J lost 5 bases, and 9 bases stayed unmatched. The CDR3 loop is CSVVVGQGSTEAFF. Here the CDR3 DNA reads TGCAGCGTTGTGGTTGGACAGGGAAGTACTGAAGCTTTCTTT.

Worth noting for this clone: One end of the junction is discordant with germline, which a read error may explain. V and J are TRBV6-1 and TRBJ2-1; 8 bases agree with TRBD2. CDR3 size: 15 residues. Germline assignment: CDR1 MNHNS and CDR2 SASEGT. The CDR3 bases are TGTGCCAGCAGAGAAGCGGGGGCCCTGTACAATGAGCAGTTCTTC. It is translated as CASREAGALYNEQFF.

The chain carries TRBV12-3 or TRBV12-4 and TRBJ1-2, with unresolved D. The CDR3 runs to 13 residues. Trimming removed 3 bases at V and 2 bases at J, with 7 bases between. In nucleotides, the CDR3 is TGTGCCAGCAGTTTCGGGCAGAACTATGGCTACACCTTC. This translates into CASSFGQNYGYTF.

The V call is TRBV3-1 (or the pseudogene TRBV3-2), the J call TRBJ1-3, with D perhaps TRBD1 (6 bases). Trimming pared 4 bases from V and 2 bases from J, leaving 12 bases between. The CDR3 consists of 15 residues. CDR1 LGHDT and CDR2 YNNKEL come from the germline V gene (reference sequence). Here the CDR3 DNA reads TGTGCCAGCAGCCTCGTCGGGGGCCCTGGAAACACCATATATTTT. The encoded protein is CASSLVGGPGNTIYF.

The chain couples TRBV11-1 to TRBJ2-3; D uncertain. V lost 5 bases and J lost 5, with 8 bases in between. From germline, CDR1 is SGHAT and CDR2 FQDESV (reference sequence). This CDR3 has 12 residues. The CDR3 is CASSPRIDTQYF. The CDR3 nucleotides read TGTGCCAGCAGCCCGCGGATAGATACGCAGTATTTT.

The genes are TRBV27 and TRBJ1-5; D perhaps matches TRBD1 (6 bases). The germline gives CDR1 MNHEY, CDR2 SMNVEV (reference sequence). CDR3 length: 15 amino acids. V lost 5 bases and J lost 3, with 14 bases in between. The CDR3 here is CASSPTRGLNQPQHF. The CDR3 bases are TGTGCCAGCAGTCCGACCAGGGGACTCAATCAGCCCCAGCATTTT.

The chain recombines TRBV19 with TRBJ1-1; D ambiguous. V was pared by 6 bases and J by 5 bases, with 19 bases between. The length of the CDR3 is 15 residues. From germline, CDR1 is LNHDA and CDR2 SQIVND (reference sequence). The CDR3 nucleotides are TGTGCCAGTAGCCCTTTACATGAGGGCTGGACTGAAGCTTTCTTT. As protein: CASSPLHEGWTEAFF.

V and J are TRBV7-8 and TRBJ2-7; 8 bases map to TRBD1. Germline lookup yields CDR1 SGHVS and CDR2 FQNEAQ. The V and J ends lost 5 bases and 5 bases, in that order; junction bases with no gene match: 11. The CDR3 sequence is 15 residues long. CDR3 DNA sequence: TGTGCCAGCAGCGCGAGACAGGGGATCCCGAACGAGCAGTACTTC. Its translation is CASSARQGIPNEQYF.

The chain recombines TRBV7-2 with TRBJ1-6; D ambiguous. The V gene's germline CDR1 is SGHTA and CDR2 FQGNSA. The CDR3 is 15 amino acids. Trimming left V 1 base short and J 9 bases short, with 13 bases between. DNA of the CDR3: TGTGCCAGCAGCTTAGATCCAGGAGCGGGTTCACCCCTCCACTTT. Amino acid sequence: CASSLDPGAGSPLHF. Drawing the rest from reference TRBV7-2 and TRBJ1-6, the complete variable domain is GAGVSQSPSNKVTEKGKDVELRCDPISGHTALYWYRQSLGQGLEFLIYFQGNSAPDKSGLPSDRFSAERTGGSVSTLTIQRTQQEDSAVYLCASSLDPGAGSPLHFGNGTRLTVT.

The V and J genes are TRBV9 and TRBJ2-7; tentative D call: TRBD1 (6 bases). Trimming removed 3 bases from V and 0 bases from J, with 10 bases in between. The CDR3 sequence is 14 residues long. CDR1 and CDR2 (germline): SGDLS, YYNGEE. The CDR3 loop reads CASSAGQSSYEQYF. The CDR3 DNA is TGTGCCAGCAGCGCGGGACAAAGCTCCTACGAGCAGTACTTC.

The CDR3: CASSGSGAAGDNSPLHF. The CDR3 DNA follows: TGTGCCAGCAGCGGATCGGGGGCAGCGGGCGATAATTCACCCCTCCACTTT. The chain has TRBV5-4 and TRBJ1-6; weak D call: TRBD1 (6 bases). Deletions cut 4 bases from V and 5 bases from J, with 19 bases between. Germline CDR1 is SGHNT and CDR2 is YYREEE (reference sequence). The CDR3 totals 17 residues.

The chain carries TRBV6-1 and TRBJ1-5, with a tentative D call TRBD1 (5 bases). The CDR3 length is 15 residues. Deletions cut 3 bases from V and 0 bases from J, with 9 bases between. The germline V gene encodes CDR1 MNHNS and CDR2 SASEGT. The CDR3, as DNA: TGTGCCAGCAGTGATTGGGGGGATAGCAATCAGCCCCAGCATTTT. It codes for CASSDWGDSNQPQHF.

The gene calls are TRBV11-3 and TRBJ1-4; 8 nucleotides match TRBD1. This CDR3 is built from 16 residues. Germline lookup yields CDR1 SGHNT and CDR2 YENEEA. V lost 4 bases and J lost 0; bases outside the gene matches: 4. The CDR3 DNA sequence: TGTGCCAGCAGCTCGCCGGACAGGGCAACTAATGAAAAACTGTTTTTT. Its protein product is CASSSPDRATNEKLFF.

The rearrangement joins TRBV9 to TRBJ2-1; weak D call: TRBD1 (5 bases). With 4 bases removed from V and 0 bases from J, the gap between germline ends came to 8 bases. Germline assignment: CDR1 SGDLS and CDR2 YYNGEE. CDR3 size: 14 residues. The CDR3 is CASSQGNSYNEQFF. CDR3 nucleotide sequence: TGTGCCAGCAGCCAGGGCAACTCCTACAATGAGCAGTTCTTC. The entire variable domain, with the rest obtained from reference TRBV9 and TRBJ2-1, is as follows: DSGVTQTPKHLITATGQRVTLRCSPRSGDLSVYWYQQSLDQGLQFLIQYYNGEERAKGNILERFSAQQFPDLHSELNLSSLELGDSALYFCASSQGNSYNEQFFGPGTRLTVL.

The V and J genes are TRBV6-2 or TRBV6-3 and TRBJ1-1; D may be TRBD1 (5 bases). V was clipped by 4 bases and J by 4 bases, with 16 bases between them. The CDR3 has 15 residues. Germline loops: CDR1 MNHEY, CDR2 SVGEGT. In nucleotides, the CDR3 is TGTGCCAGCAGTTCCTACGGGACGCTTGGCACTGAAGCTTTCTTT. Amino acids: CASSSYGTLGTEAFF.

The chain recombines TRBV3-1 (or the pseudogene TRBV3-2) with TRBJ1-2; D call uncertain. Trimming removed 4 bases from V and 7 bases from J, with 19 bases in between. Germline CDR1 LGHDT, CDR2 YNNKEL (reference sequence). The CDR3 consists of 15 residues. CDR3 in DNA: TGTGCCAGCAGCCCACGCGAAAGCCCCCAGAGTGGCTACACCTTC. Its translation: CASSPRESPQSGYTF.

In this sample, this clone turned up a few times. The chain links TRBV5-1 to TRBJ1-1, with a tentative D call TRBD1 (5 bases). The CDR3 is made up of 15 amino acids. Germline CDR1 and CDR2: SGHRS and YFSETQ. V lost 0 bases and J 0 bases, leaving 9 bases between the germline ends. The CDR3 is CASSLVQGMNTEAFF. Written as DNA, the CDR3 is TGCGCCAGCAGCTTGGTTCAGGGAATGAACACTGAAGCTTTCTTT.